This passage covers 27 T cell receptor beta chains from one sample sequenced in a study of vaccination effects on CD4 cells after COVID-19. No antigen has been assigned to these receptors. Using immunoSEQ multiplex PCR, the repertoire was profiled, and TCRdb retains in-frame clones only, with some absent. The sample yields 65,000 or so clones, approximately 76% seen once. Before sequencing, viral peptide pools were used by the ViraFEST assay to expand antigen-specific CD4+ T cells. Isolating CD4+ T cells followed 9 to 10 days of culture. No vaccinee had earlier SARS-CoV-2 infection, and nucleocapsid antibodies were negative. The sequences come from CD4+ T cells from PBMCs cultured with HCoV-NL63 spike peptides, collected before COVID-19 vaccination. The origin of the receptors is a human donor who received a COVID-19 vaccine.

This chain links TRBV5-8 with TRBJ2-3, with 9 positions matching TRBD2. V shed 7 bases and J 3 bases; nucleotides not matched to a gene: 18. Germline CDR1 is SGHTS and CDR2 is YDEGEE. This CDR3 has 18 amino acids. The DNA for the CDR3 is TGTGCCAGCCCCGACGAAGTGGGCGCGGGGGGGCCGACAGATACGCAGTATTTT. Protein product: CASPDEVGAGGPTDTQYF.

The CDR3 DNA follows: TGTGCCACGCAATCTAGCGGGGGGGCTTACGAGCAGTACGTC. Protein sequence: CATQSSGGAYEQYV. This sequence joins TRBV10-3 and TRBJ2-7; 12 nucleotides match TRBD2. Germline loops: CDR1 ENHRY, CDR2 SYGVKD. V lost 10 bases, J lost 4 bases, and 8 bases stayed unmatched. The length of the CDR3 is 14 residues.

V is TRBV6-2 or TRBV6-3 and J is TRBJ1-2, with D perhaps matching TRBD1 (5 bases). CDR3 length: 14 residues. Germline-derived CDR1 and CDR2 are MNHEY and SVGEGT. V was shortened by 2 bases and J by 2 bases, with 9 bases between the two germline ends. DNA of the CDR3: TGTGCCAGCAGTTACATTGGGGGGAACTATGGCTACACCTTC. Translated: CASSYIGGNYGYTF.

CDR3 sequence: CASRIGQGDSNTGELFF. The CDR3 DNA reads TGCGCCAGCAGGATCGGACAGGGGGACTCGAACACCGGGGAGCTGTTTTTT. This chain joins TRBV10-1 and TRBJ2-2; 10 nucleotides match TRBD1. The CDR3 is 17 amino acids. Germline V lookup: CDR1 WNHNN, CDR2 SYGVQD (reference sequence). Germline trimming cut 6 bases from V and 0 bases from J; bases unmatched to any gene: 7.

The genes are TRBV30 and TRBJ1-1; D uncertain. Germline CDR1 and CDR2: GTSNPN and SVGIG (reference sequence). Trimming removed 4 bases at V and 4 bases at J, with 16 bases between. The CDR3 spans 14 residues. CDR3 protein: CAWTPGGPRTEAFF. The CDR3 DNA sequence: TGTGCCTGGACGCCAGGTGGGCCGCGCACTGAAGCTTTCTTT. The full variable domain, in which reference TRBV30 and TRBJ1-1 provide the parts outside the CDR3, is SQTIHQWPATLVQPVGSPLSLECTVEGTSNPNLYWYRQAAGRGLQLLFYSVGIGQISSEVPQNLSASRPQDRQFILSSKKLLLSDSGFYLCAWTPGGPRTEAFFGQGTRLTVV.

As DNA, the CDR3 is TGTGCCAGCAGCCATTTGGATCGTAAGACCCAGTACTTC. Translating gives CASSHLDRKTQYF. This sequence joins TRBV14 and TRBJ2-5, with unresolved D. The V and J ends lost 3 bases and 6 bases respectively, with 11 bases between them. The germline gives CDR1 SGHDN, CDR2 FVKESK. This CDR3 is built from 13 residues.

The table lists this clone with a count of one. The chain has TRBV27 and TRBJ1-3, with D tentatively TRBD1 (5 bases). The V end was cut by 7 bases, the J end by 1 base, with 11 bases between. The germline gives CDR1 MNHEY, CDR2 SMNVEV (reference sequence). This CDR3 comprises 14 residues. CDR3 bases: TGTGCCAGCACCAGTCAGGGATCTGGAAACACCATATATTTT. Its protein is CASTSQGSGNTIYF.

The chain uses TRBV18 and TRBJ2-5; tentative D call: TRBD2 (5 bases). Trimming took off 1 base at V and 4 bases at J, with 10 bases between the two ends. Germline V gives CDR1 KGHSH, CDR2 LQKENI. The CDR3 sequence is 14 residues long. This chain's CDR3 is CASSPRPGGETQYF. The CDR3 DNA sequence: TGTGCCAGCTCACCACGACCAGGAGGAGAGACCCAGTACTTC. Combining the CDR3 with reference TRBV18 and TRBJ2-5 gives the whole variable domain NAGVMQNPRHLVRRRGQEARLRCSPMKGHSHVYWYRQLPEEGLKFMVYLQKENIIDESGMPKERFSAEFPKEGPSILRIQQVVRGDSAAYFCASSPRPGGETQYFGPGTRLLVL.

V and J are TRBV29-1 and TRBJ1-2, with D perhaps matching TRBD1 (6 bases). The CDR3 is made up of 13 amino acids. Trimming took 6 bases from V and 2 from J, leaving 13 bases between them. Per germline, CDR1 SQVTM and CDR2 ANQGSEA. The CDR3 DNA reads TGCAGCGTAGTACAGGGAAACAACTATGGCTACACCTTC. Encoded protein: CSVVQGNNYGYTF.

The rearrangement links TRBV6-5 to TRBJ2-5; D remains unclear. V was trimmed by 7 bases and J by 2 bases, leaving 8 bases between them. Germline CDR1 MNHEY, CDR2 SVGAGI. CDR3 size: 12 residues. CDR3 coding DNA: TGTGCCAGCAATGGAGATCAAGAGACCCAGTACTTC. It encodes CASNGDQETQYF.

The V call is TRBV2, the J call TRBJ2-2; D not certain. The CDR3 extends over 12 amino acids. Germline values: CDR1 SNHLY, CDR2 FYNNEI. V lost 4 bases to trimming and J lost 6 bases, with 6 bases between them. CDR3 coding DNA: TGTGCCAGCAGTGGCGATCCCGGGGAGCTGTTTTTT. Translating gives CASSGDPGELFF. The complete variable domain, with remaining parts taken from reference TRBV2 and TRBJ2-2, reads EPEVTQTPSHQVTQMGQEVILRCVPISNHLYFYWYRQILGQKVEFLVSFYNNEISEKSEIFDDQFSVERPDGSNFTLKIRSTKLEDSAMYFCASSGDPGELFFGEGSRLTVL.

This clone was seen only once. This chain joins TRBV4-3 and TRBJ1-1; D gene ambiguous. The CDR3 consists of 17 residues. Germline V lookup: CDR1 LGHNA, CDR2 YSLEER. V gave up 0 bases and J gave up 4 bases, with 18 bases separating them. For the CDR3, the DNA is TGCGCCAGCAGCCAAGATTTGGGATGGGAGCGGGCCACTGAAGCTTTCTTT. Translating it yields CASSQDLGWERATEAFF.

The chain recombines TRBV21-1 with TRBJ2-1. TRBV21-1 represents a pseudogene. The CDR3 runs 19 residues. CDR3 nucleotide sequence: TGTGCCAGCAGCAAAGATGAATTTCGGCCGGCCTCCCAGAACAATGAGCAGTTCTTC. Protein product: CASSKDEFRPASQNNEQFF.

This sequence joins TRBV30 and TRBJ1-2; 7 nucleotides match TRBD1. CDR3 length equals 12 residues. Germline V lookup: CDR1 GTSNPN, CDR2 SVGIG (reference sequence). Unmatched junction bases numbered 7, after V lost 4 bases and J lost 8 bases. The CDR3 spells CAWNGDSGGYTF. The DNA of the CDR3 is TGTGCCTGGAATGGGGACAGTGGGGGCTACACCTTC.

As concerns this clone: Other DNA sequences in the sample encode the same CDR3. The chain is built from TRBV18 and TRBJ2-5, with D unclear. The CDR3 spans 14 residues. CDR1 and CDR2 from the germline V gene are KGHSH and LQKENI. The V end lost 0 bases, the J end lost 1 base, and 6 bases lay between the germline ends. CDR3 sequence (DNA): TGTGCCAGCTCACCACCGAGCAGCCAAGAGACCCAGTACTTC. This translates into CASSPPSSQETQYF.

This clone was detected only a few times. The chain employs TRBV3-1 (or the pseudogene TRBV3-2) and TRBJ2-2; D is perhaps TRBD1 (5 bases). This CDR3 region has 13 residues. V lost 4 bases, J lost 7 bases, and 10 bases lay in between. The germline V gene has CDR1 LGHDT and CDR2 YNNKEL (reference sequence). The CDR3 sequence is CASSPSGIGELFF. The CDR3 bases are TGTGCCAGCAGCCCATCAGGGATCGGGGAGCTGTTTTTT.

V gene TRBV20-1 combines with J gene TRBJ1-2, with D possibly TRBD1 on 6 matching bases. Germline lookup yields CDR1 DFQATT and CDR2 SNEGSKA (reference sequence). Trimming pared 3 bases from V and 2 bases from J, leaving 13 bases between. This CDR3 region has 14 residues. The CDR3 DNA follows: TGCAGTGCTAGTACGGGACACCGCAACTATGGCTACACCTTC. Translation: CSASTGHRNYGYTF.

The V and J genes are TRBV5-1 and TRBJ2-3; D might be TRBD1 (6 bases). The CDR3 sequence is 15 residues long. Germline CDR1 and CDR2: SGHRS and YFSETQ. V was trimmed by 0 bases and J by 1 base, leaving 9 bases between them. CDR3 sequence reads: CASSLAAGGTDTQYF. In DNA, the CDR3 is TGCGCCAGCAGCTTGGCGGCAGGGGGCACAGATACGCAGTATTTT.

The chain has TRBV12-5 and TRBJ1-4; no definite D call. The CDR3 has 13 amino acids. Trimming stripped 0 bases from V and 8 bases from J, with 7 bases between. The germline V gene encodes CDR1 LGHNT and CDR2 FRNRAP. The CDR3 nucleotides read TGTGCTAGTGGTTTGGTACGGGTCGAAAAACTGTTTTTT. It codes for CASGLVRVEKLFF.

This clone showed up just a few times. This rearrangement joins TRBV7-8 to TRBJ1-6; D ambiguous. Trimming stripped 0 bases from V and 9 bases from J, with 12 bases between. This CDR3 comprises 15 residues. Per the germline V gene, CDR1 is SGHVS and CDR2 is FQNEAQ. The CDR3 protein is CASSLAGWESSPLHF. In nucleotides, the CDR3 is TGTGCCAGCAGCTTAGCTGGGTGGGAGAGTTCACCCCTCCACTTT.

This clone was counted a few times. The V and J genes are TRBV6-1 and TRBJ1-1, with D unclear. Trimming stripped 1 base from V and 5 bases from J, with 8 bases between. CDR3 length: 13 amino acids. Per the germline V gene, CDR1 is MNHNS and CDR2 is SASEGT. This CDR3 reads CASSEVRWTEAFF. The CDR3 DNA is TGTGCCAGCAGTGAAGTACGGTGGACTGAAGCTTTCTTT.

The chain combines TRBV18 with TRBJ1-1, with 9 bases lining up with TRBD1. CDR1 KGHSH and CDR2 LQKENI come from the germline V gene. The V and J ends lost 4 bases and 4 bases, in that order; junction bases with no gene match: 4. The CDR3 is made up of 14 amino acids. In DNA form, the CDR3 reads TGTGCCAGCTCACGACAGGGGGAGGGCACTGAAGCTTTCTTT. The encoded protein is CASSRQGEGTEAFF.

This clone was observed a handful of times. V is TRBV3-1 (or the pseudogene TRBV3-2) and J is TRBJ2-5; D gene uncertain. The CDR3 covers 12 residues. Between the trimmed V and J ends, which lost 2 bases and 5 bases, there was a span of 6 bases. Germline CDR1 is LGHDT and CDR2 is YNNKEL (reference sequence). This CDR3 reads CASSQLKETQYF. CDR3 nucleotide sequence: TGTGCCAGCAGCCAACTTAAGGAGACCCAGTACTTC.

The chain links TRBV5-1 to TRBJ2-5, with 12 bases identical to TRBD2. The CDR3 sequence is 18 residues long. Germline CDR1 and CDR2: SGHRS and YFSETQ. V dropped 0 bases and J dropped 1; count of bases not matched to a gene: 7. DNA of the CDR3: TGCGCCAGCAGCTTGGAACTGACTAGCGGGGGAGGCCAAGAGACCCAGTACTTC. Translating it yields CASSLELTSGGGQETQYF.

The V call is TRBV28, the J call TRBJ1-3; possibly TRBD1 for D (6 bases). The CDR3 is 15 amino acids. Trimming took 5 bases from V and 2 from J, leaving 13 bases between them. Germline V gene data show CDR1 as MDHEN and CDR2 as SYDVKM. The CDR3 bases are TGTGCCAGCAGTCGCCCGACAGGAGCTGGAAACACCATATATTTT. It translates to CASSRPTGAGNTIYF.

This chain joins TRBV5-8 and TRBJ2-5; no definite D call. V was trimmed by 7 bases and J by 3 bases, leaving 25 bases between them. There are 17 residues in the CDR3. From germline, CDR1 is SGHTS and CDR2 YDEGEE. This CDR3 reads CASPISPTRVFKETQYF. CDR3 sequence (DNA): TGTGCCAGCCCCATTTCCCCAACCCGGGTTTTTAAAGAGACCCAGTACTTC.

The J gene is TRBJ2-7, the V gene TRBV5-3, with D perhaps matching TRBD1 (7 bases). TRBV5-3 is an ORF for which the function is uncertain. V was trimmed by 6 bases and J by 4 bases, leaving 26 bases between them. The CDR3 contains 17 residues. The CDR3, as DNA: TGTGCCAGAACCCTACTGTATAGGGCAGGGGGGTTATACGAGCAGTACGTC. It codes for CARTLLYRAGGLYEQYV.